The clone carrying this T cell receptor beta chain appeared once. Produced via immunoSEQ multiplex PCR; TCRdb's table is partial and in-frame only. Here the sample spans 250,000 or so clones, about 88% being singletons. These data come from a study of blood T cell repertoires in COVID-19. Background on the study: Samples representing acute and convalescent COVID-19 were sourced from the United States, Italy and Spain. PBMCs, B-cell-depleted T cells, or T cells provided the cDNA or gDNA that made up the material.

J gave up 7 bases and V 7 bases, and 19 bases lay outside the gene matches. CDR3 length: 17 amino acids. Germline CDR1 MNHEY, CDR2 SVGEGT. The sample comprised peripheral blood. This sequence was found in a woman aged 35 to 49 who had recovered from COVID-19. The V call is TRBV6-2 or TRBV6-3, the J call TRBJ2-1; 7 bases map to TRBD1. This chain's CDR3 is CASTPHIGTAPFNEQFF. The CDR3 DNA reads as TGTGCCAGCACCCCACATATAGGGACAGCACCTTTTAATGAGCAGTTCTTC.